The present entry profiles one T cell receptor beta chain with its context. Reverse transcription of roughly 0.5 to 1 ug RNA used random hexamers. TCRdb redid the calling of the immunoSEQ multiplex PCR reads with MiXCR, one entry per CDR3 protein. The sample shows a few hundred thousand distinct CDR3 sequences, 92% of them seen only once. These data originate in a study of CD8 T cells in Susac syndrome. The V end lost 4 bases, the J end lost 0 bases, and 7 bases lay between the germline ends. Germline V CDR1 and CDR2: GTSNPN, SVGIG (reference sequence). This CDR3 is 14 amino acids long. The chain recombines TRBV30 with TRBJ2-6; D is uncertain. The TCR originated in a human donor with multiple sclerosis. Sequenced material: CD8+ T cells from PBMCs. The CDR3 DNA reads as TGTGCCTGGATAAGCCTCTCTGGGGCCAACGTCCTGACTTTC. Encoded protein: CAWISLSGANVLTF.